Listed here are 29 T cell receptor beta chains from one sample, sequenced in a study of cytotoxic CD8 clonotypes in ibrutinib-treated CLL. Libraries were prepared by immunoSEQ multiplex PCR; TCRdb keeps only in-frame clonotypes and omits some of them. This table holds 250,000 to 350,000 clones, approximately 79% found once. The sequencing here drew on PBMCs, taken at disease progression, from a patient treated with ibrutinib. These receptors all stem from a human donor with chronic lymphocytic leukemia.

This chain joins TRBV6-1 and TRBJ2-3; no firm D call. The CDR3 contains 15 residues. V lost 1 base and J lost 3, with 11 bases in between. CDR1 is MNHNS and CDR2 is SASEGT in the germline V gene. The CDR3 DNA is TGTGCCAGCAGTGAAGGAGGCACCACAACAGATACGCAGTATTTT. Protein sequence: CASSEGGTTTDTQYF.

With regard to this clone: The same CDR3 is also encoded by other DNA sequences in this sample. The chain recombines TRBV5-1 with TRBJ2-7; D is uncertain. The germline CDR1 and CDR2 sequences are SGHRS and YFSETQ. V was pared by 7 bases and J by 0 bases, with 5 bases between. This CDR3 region has 11 residues. This chain's CDR3 is CASSSSYEQYF. For the CDR3, the DNA is TGCGCCAGCTCCTCCTCCTACGAGCAGTACTTC.

This chain connects TRBV6-5 to TRBJ2-1, with D possibly matching TRBD2 (6 bases). V was trimmed by 5 bases and J by 7 bases, leaving 15 bases between them. Germline assignment: CDR1 MNHEY and CDR2 SVGAGI. The CDR3 length is 14 residues. The chain's CDR3 is CASSRLGTGNEQFF. The CDR3 DNA reads as TGTGCCAGCAGTCGACTAGGGACTGGTAATGAGCAGTTCTTC.

CDR3 sequence (DNA): TGTGCCAGTATGGATCGGGGGGGGATAGATACGCAGTATTTT. Translated, it gives CASMDRGGIDTQYF. The chain has TRBV6-5 and TRBJ2-3, with 8 bases fitting TRBD2. Germline lookup yields CDR1 MNHEY and CDR2 SVGAGI. V was pared by 9 bases and J by 5 bases, with 10 bases of the junction left unmatched. The CDR3 is 14 amino acids.

The chain couples TRBV5-1 to TRBJ2-5; TRBD2 agrees at 7 bases. The V gene end was trimmed by 2 bases and the J gene end by 2 bases; junction bases not matched to a gene: 3. The length of the CDR3 is 14 residues. CDR1 is SGHRS, CDR2 YFSETQ, per germline. The CDR3 loop is CASSFSGGQETQYF. The CDR3 bases are TGCGCCAGCAGCTTTTCGGGGGGACAAGAGACCCAGTACTTC.

The chain uses TRBV9 and TRBJ1-1; D call uncertain. V lost 0 bases, J lost 2 bases, and 11 bases lay in between. The CDR3 loop spans 15 amino acids. The germline gives CDR1 SGDLS, CDR2 YYNGEE. CDR3 coding DNA: TGTGCCAGCAGCGTAGGGGGAGGAAAAAACACTGAAGCTTTCTTT. Translating it yields CASSVGGGKNTEAFF.

The gene calls are TRBV29-1 and TRBJ1-2; D uncertain. Germline CDR1 and CDR2: SQVTM and ANQGSEA. The V end lost 6 bases, the J end lost 6 bases, and 14 bases lay between the germline ends. The CDR3 is 12 residues long. CDR3 protein: CSVKRTWDGYTF. As DNA, the CDR3 is TGCAGCGTAAAACGGACTTGGGATGGCTACACCTTC.

The chain couples TRBV14 to TRBJ2-5; no definite D call. Trimming took 2 bases from V and 6 from J, leaving 10 bases between them. The CDR3 sequence is 13 residues long. Per the germline V gene, CDR1 is SGHDN and CDR2 is FVKESK. The DNA of the CDR3 is TGTGCCAGCAGCCAAAATAGGTGGCAGACCCAGTACTTC. It specifies CASSQNRWQTQYF.

V usage is TRBV10-3 and J usage is TRBJ2-3, with D maybe TRBD2 (6 bases). The CDR3 has 19 amino acids. The germline gives CDR1 ENHRY, CDR2 SYGVKD. Trimming cost V 2 bases and J 0 bases, with 21 bases left between them. CDR3 DNA: TGTGCCATCAGTGAGATCGTGGGGCGGGGAAAAACTAGCACAGATACGCAGTATTTT. Translating it yields CAISEIVGRGKTSTDTQYF.

The chain is built from TRBV15 and TRBJ1-1; D is unclear. The CDR3 contains 12 residues. The germline V gene has CDR1 LNHNV and CDR2 YYDKDF (reference sequence). Trimming removed 0 bases from V and 8 bases from J, with 7 bases in between. The chain's CDR3 is CATSRDWEEAFF. Written as DNA, the CDR3 is TGTGCCACCAGCAGAGATTGGGAGGAAGCTTTCTTT.

Only one count was recorded for this clone. V gene TRBV6-5 combines with J gene TRBJ2-1; D gene ambiguous. The germline V and J ends were trimmed by 2 bases and 4 bases, with 12 bases remaining between them. CDR1 and CDR2 from the germline V gene are MNHEY and SVGAGI. The CDR3 length is 15 residues. Written as DNA, the CDR3 is TGTGCCAGCAGTTACGCAGGAACGGCTTACAATGAGCAGTTCTTC. Protein product: CASSYAGTAYNEQFF.

This clone was detected only once. This chain links TRBV2 with TRBJ1-5, with D perhaps matching TRBD1 (5 bases). Germline CDR1 reads SNHLY; CDR2 reads FYNNEI. V lost 4 bases, J lost 0 bases, and 7 bases lay in between. The CDR3 consists of 14 residues. This chain's CDR3 is CASSAGTSNQPQHF. CDR3 bases: TGTGCCAGCAGTGCGGGGACTAGCAATCAGCCCCAGCATTTT.

There are a few counts of this clone. The gene calls are TRBV9 and TRBJ2-1; D uncertain. The CDR3 sequence is 15 residues long. Germline CDR1 reads SGDLS; CDR2 reads YYNGEE. V was cut by 0 bases and J by 6 bases, with 13 bases left in between. CDR3 amino acids: CASSVDVAPGNEQFF. CDR3 nucleotide sequence: TGTGCCAGCAGCGTAGATGTAGCACCTGGCAATGAGCAGTTCTTC.

The chain joins TRBV7-9 to TRBJ1-2; 10 bases fit TRBD1. V lost 6 bases, J lost 7 bases, and 8 bases stayed unmatched. Looked up from germline, CDR1 is SEHNR and CDR2 is FQNEAQ (reference sequence). The CDR3 loop spans 14 amino acids. The CDR3 nucleotides are TGTGCCAGCAGGGACAGGGGGTATCTTGGTGGCTACACCTTC. Protein sequence: CASRDRGYLGGYTF.

V is TRBV19 and J is TRBJ1-1, with D possibly matching TRBD1 (6 bases). Trimming took off 4 bases at V and 6 bases at J, with 15 bases between the two ends. This CDR3 has 14 residues. CDR1 LNHDA and CDR2 SQIVND come from the germline V gene (reference sequence). CDR3 region: CASSSLGGLAEAFF. CDR3 sequence (DNA): TGTGCCAGTAGTAGCCTTGGGGGGCTGGCTGAAGCTTTCTTT.

V is TRBV29-1 and J is TRBJ2-3, with TRBD2 identical over 10 bases. The V gene end was trimmed by 3 bases and the J gene end by 7 bases; junction bases not matched to a gene: 28. Looked up from germline, CDR1 is SQVTM and CDR2 is ANQGSEA. The CDR3 is made up of 21 amino acids. The chain's CDR3 is CSVEGKTTRSGRGKDPYTQYF. In nucleotides, the CDR3 is TGCAGCGTTGAGGGGAAGACGACTAGGAGCGGGAGGGGTAAGGATCCGTATACGCAGTATTTT.

This clone showed up just a few times. The rearrangement joins TRBV2 to TRBJ1-5, with TRBD1 identical over 7 bases. The V and J ends lost 5 bases and 6 bases, in that order; junction bases with no gene match: 13. Germline V gene lookup returns CDR1 SNHLY and CDR2 FYNNEI. The CDR3 spans 16 residues. CDR3 region: CASSPQAGGGFQPQHF. The DNA of the CDR3 is TGTGCCAGCAGTCCCCAGGCGGGAGGGGGCTTTCAGCCCCAGCATTTT.

The chain joins TRBV7-8 to TRBJ2-7; D ambiguous. Per germline, CDR1 SGHVS and CDR2 FQNEAQ. This CDR3 contains 12 residues. Trimming left V 5 bases short and J 4 bases short, with 9 bases between. The DNA of the CDR3 is TGTGCCAGCAGCATGCTAGGTTACGAGCAGTACTTC. It encodes CASSMLGYEQYF.

V and J are TRBV5-6 and TRBJ2-7, with D perhaps matching TRBD2 (7 bases). The CDR3 has 12 amino acids. Germline V gene sequence: CDR1 SGHDT, CDR2 YYEEEE. Trimming removed 4 bases from V and 9 bases from J, with 14 bases in between. The DNA of the CDR3 is TGTGCCAGCAGCCAGGCGGGGGCTCGGCAGTACTTC. Translation gives CASSQAGARQYF.

J is TRBJ2-1 and V is TRBV9; D unresolved. Trimming left V 1 base short and J 7 bases short, with 15 bases between. From germline, CDR1 is SGDLS and CDR2 YYNGEE. The CDR3 extends over 15 amino acids. The CDR3 DNA follows: TGTGCCAGCAGCGTATGGCTTGGAGTAGGTAATGAGCAGTTCTTC. It is translated as CASSVWLGVGNEQFF.

The genes are TRBV27 and TRBJ1-2; D gene unclear. The germline V and J ends were trimmed by 2 bases and 8 bases, with 15 bases remaining between them. Per germline, CDR1 MNHEY and CDR2 SMNVEV (reference sequence). This CDR3 contains 14 residues. The CDR3 reads CASSLTPMAGGYTF. In DNA, the CDR3 is TGTGCCAGCAGTTTAACCCCCATGGCCGGCGGCTACACCTTC.

The V call is TRBV18, the J call TRBJ2-7, with D maybe TRBD2 (5 bases). Germline values: CDR1 KGHSH, CDR2 LQKENI. With 2 bases removed from V and 3 bases from J, the gap between germline ends came to 11 bases. The CDR3 loop spans 14 amino acids. CDR3 amino acids: CASSPYRGNYEQYF. The CDR3 nucleotides are TGTGCCAGCTCACCATACCGGGGAAACTACGAGCAGTACTTC.

The V call is TRBV7-2, the J call TRBJ2-7; 9 nucleotides match TRBD1. V was clipped by 2 bases and J by 6 bases; unmatched bases: 2. CDR3 length equals 13 residues. CDR1 is SGHTA, CDR2 FQGNSA, per germline. The DNA of the CDR3 is TGTGCCAGCAGCTTAAACAGGGGGCGCGAGCAGTACTTC. Its translation: CASSLNRGREQYF.

V usage is TRBV2 and J usage is TRBJ1-1; D is possibly TRBD1 (6 bases). CDR1 SNHLY and CDR2 FYNNEI come from the germline V gene. This CDR3 contains 14 residues. V lost 8 bases and J 5 bases, leaving 18 bases between the germline ends. This chain's CDR3 is CASHVVQGGTEAFF. Written as DNA, the CDR3 is TGTGCCAGCCACGTAGTACAGGGCGGGACTGAAGCTTTCTTT. The full variable domain, with the rest looked up from reference TRBV2 and TRBJ1-1, is EPEVTQTPSHQVTQMGQEVILRCVPISNHLYFYWYRQILGQKVEFLVSFYNNEISEKSEIFDDQFSVERPDGSNFTLKIRSTKLEDSAMYFCASHVVQGGTEAFFGQGTRLTVV.

On this clone: The junction shows a germline mismatch at one end, possibly a read error. The gene calls are TRBV29-1 and TRBJ2-7; perhaps D is TRBD1 or TRBD2 (5 bases each). Germline CDR1 and CDR2: SQVTM and ANQGSEA. This CDR3 has 10 residues. This CDR3 reads CSVEEGEMIF. The CDR3 DNA reads TGCAGCGTTGAAGAGGGGGAAATGATCTTC.

V usage is TRBV5-6 and J usage is TRBJ1-1; D gene unclear. V was cut by 0 bases and J by 8 bases, with 17 bases left in between. Germline V gene lookup returns CDR1 SGHDT and CDR2 YYEEEE. This CDR3 comprises 15 residues. DNA for the CDR3: TGTGCCAGCAGCTTGGTGCCAGCGCTAGAAGGGGAAGCTTTCTTT. As protein: CASSLVPALEGEAFF.

In nucleotides, the CDR3 is TGTGCCAGTAGTACCTACCTGAGCTCCTACAATGAGCAGTTCTTC. Translation: CASSTYLSSYNEQFF. This chain uses TRBV19 with TRBJ2-1; no definite D call. This CDR3 has 15 residues. CDR1 is LNHDA, CDR2 SQIVND, per germline (reference sequence). V lost 4 bases and J lost 0, with 10 bases in between.

The chain uses TRBV7-3 and TRBJ2-5; a possible D gene is TRBD1 (6 bases). The CDR3 consists of 13 residues. CDR1 and CDR2 from the germline V gene are SGHTA and FQGTGA. V was pared by 5 bases and J by 5 bases, with 12 bases between. In nucleotides, the CDR3 is TGTGCCAGCAGCAGACAGGCTCAGGAGACCCAGTACTTC. Protein product: CASSRQAQETQYF.

V gene TRBV2 combines with J gene TRBJ2-4; 10 nucleotides match TRBD1. CDR1 is SNHLY, CDR2 FYNNEI, per germline. J gave up 6 bases and V 6 bases, and 8 bases lay outside the gene matches. The CDR3 length is 15 residues. CDR3 amino acids: CASSFDRGLGNIQYF. CDR3 coding DNA: TGTGCCAGCAGCTTCGACAGGGGGCTGGGAAACATTCAGTACTTC.